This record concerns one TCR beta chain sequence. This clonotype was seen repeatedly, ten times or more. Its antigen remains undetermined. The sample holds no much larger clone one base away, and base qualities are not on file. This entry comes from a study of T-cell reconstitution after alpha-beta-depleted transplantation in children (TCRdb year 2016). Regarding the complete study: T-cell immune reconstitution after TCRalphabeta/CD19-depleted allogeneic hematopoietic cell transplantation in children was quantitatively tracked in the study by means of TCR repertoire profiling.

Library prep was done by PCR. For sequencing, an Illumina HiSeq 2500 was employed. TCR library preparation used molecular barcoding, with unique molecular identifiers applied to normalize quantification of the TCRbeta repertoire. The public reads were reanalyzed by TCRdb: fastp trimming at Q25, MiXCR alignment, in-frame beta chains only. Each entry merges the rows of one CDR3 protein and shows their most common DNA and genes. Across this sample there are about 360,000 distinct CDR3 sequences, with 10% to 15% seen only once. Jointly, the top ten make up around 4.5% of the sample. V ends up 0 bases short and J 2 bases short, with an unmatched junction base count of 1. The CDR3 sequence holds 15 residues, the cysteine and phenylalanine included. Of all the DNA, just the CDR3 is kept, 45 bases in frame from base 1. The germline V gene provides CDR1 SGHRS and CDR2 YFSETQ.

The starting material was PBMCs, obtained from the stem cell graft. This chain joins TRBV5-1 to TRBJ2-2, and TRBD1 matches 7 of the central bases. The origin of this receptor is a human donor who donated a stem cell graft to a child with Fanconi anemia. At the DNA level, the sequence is TGCGCCAGCAGCTTGGGGGACAGAAACACCGGGGAGCTGTTTTTT. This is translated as CASSLGDRNTGELFF. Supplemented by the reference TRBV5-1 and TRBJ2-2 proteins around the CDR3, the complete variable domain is KAGVTQTPRYLIKTRGQQVTLSCSPISGHRSVSWYQQTPGQGLQFLFEYFSETQRNKGNFPGRFSGRQFSNSRSEMNVSTLELGDSALYLCASSLGDRNTGELFFGEGSRLTVL.